These T cell receptor beta chains were read from a single sample in a study of T cells in Graves' hyperthyroidism and ophthalmopathy. MiXCR, applied by TCRdb to the multiplex PCR reads, yields one record per CDR3 protein. The sample has hundreds of thousands of distinct CDR3 sequences, 14% seen once. The sequenced sample was blood. Receptors originate from a woman aged 40-49 years with Graves' hyperthyroidism. Both conserved end residues are part of each CDR3. The D gene is left open where the match is weak. Expanded clones get a size class; other rows say once, few or many, or leave the size out.

clone size	D gene	V gene	J gene	CDR3 DNA	CDR3 protein
many	-	TRBV30	TRBJ1-2	TGTGCCAGTGGAAACCAACTTGCCAGCTACACCTTC	CASGNQLASYTF
-	-	TRBV6-1	TRBJ2-7	TGTGCCAGCACCCAAGGACAGTACTACGAGCAGTACTTC	CASTQGQYYEQYF
many	TRBD1	TRBV7-8	TRBJ2-7	TGTGCCAGCAGCTTATTCCGGGGACAGGGTTTTTCCGAGCAGTACTTC	CASSLFRGQGFSEQYF
many	-	TRBV6-1	TRBJ2-7	TGTGCCAGCTGGATTGGAAAGTTGGGCTCCTACGAGCAGTACTTC	CASWIGKLGSYEQYF
-	-	TRBV20-1	TRBJ1-3	TGCAGTGCTAAACAGGCAAAGAGCTCTGGAAACACCATATATTTT	CSAKQAKSSGNTIYF
-	TRBD1	TRBV28	TRBJ1-2	TGTGCCAGCAGTTTAGTCGGGGACAGGGGCCTTAACTATGGCTACACCTTC	CASSLVGDRGLNYGYTF
many	TRBD2	TRBV20-1	TRBJ2-7	TGCAGTGCTAGAGGGGGGGGATCGCGGGAAACATCCTACGAGCAGTACTTC	CSARGGGSRETSYEQYF
once	TRBD2	TRBV5-1	TRBJ2-7	TGCGCCAGCAGCTTGGCGCCTAGCGGGAGATTTGGCGAGCAGTACTTC	CASSLAPSGRFGEQYF
-	TRBD1	TRBV19	TRBJ1-4	TGTGCCAGTAGCTCGGGACAGCTAGGAGGTAAAAAACTGTTTTTT	CASSSGQLGGKKLFF
few	-	TRBV29-1	TRBJ2-7	TGCAGCGTTACCCTGGACTTCTACGAGCAGTACTTC	CSVTLDFYEQYF
-	TRBD2	TRBV5-1	TRBJ2-5	TGCGCCAGCACCCGGACTAGCGGGAGCCGGGAGACCCAGTACTTC	CASTRTSGSRETQYF
many	-	TRBV5-1	TRBJ2-1	TGCGCCAGCAGCTTGGGCGGGGGACAGGATATCTATGAGCAGTTCTTC	CASSLGGGQDIYEQFF
few	TRBD1	TRBV4-1	TRBJ2-7	TGCGCCAGCAGCCAAGAACCCGCGTCGACAGGGATAAACGAGCAGTACTTC	CASSQEPASTGINEQYF
-	TRBD2	TRBV7-9	TRBJ2-4	TGTGCCAGCAGCTTGAGGACTAGCGGGAGAGGGGACATTCAGTACTTC	CASSLRTSGRGDIQYF
many	-	TRBV28	TRBJ1-2	TGTGCCAGCAGTCAGCCGGCAGGGAGGCATGGCTACACCTTC	CASSQPAGRHGYTF
few	TRBD2	TRBV5-1	TRBJ2-3	TGCGCCAGCAGCTTCGTGACTAGCAGAAAGATCACAGATACGCAGTATTTT	CASSFVTSRKITDTQYF
once	TRBD1	TRBV5-1	TRBJ1-2	TGCGCCAGCAGCCCAACGGGACAGGGGCCTTATGGCTACACCTTC	CASSPTGQGPYGYTF
few	TRBD1	TRBV20-1	TRBJ2-7	TGCAGAGCTAGGGGTGACAGGGGTGGGCTCGAGCAGTACTTC	CRARGDRGGLEQYF
-	-	TRBV10-2	TRBJ2-3	TGCGCCAGCAGTGAGTCAGGGGCGCGAAAAGTAGATACGCAGTATTTT	CASSESGARKVDTQYF
few	-	TRBV7-9	TRBJ2-5	TGTGCCAGCAGCTTAGAGGCGGAGACCCAGTACTTC	CASSLEAETQYF
few	TRBD1	TRBV7-6	TRBJ2-1	TGTGCCAGCAGCGGCACAGGGGGCGATAGGAGGAATGAGCAGTTCTTC	CASSGTGGDRRNEQFF
-	TRBD1	TRBV9	TRBJ1-5	TGTGCCAGCAGCGTTGAGGGGGCTGGGCAGCCCCAGCATTTT	CASSVEGAGQPQHF
many	-	TRBV5-1	TRBJ1-1	TGCGCCAGCAGCTTGCGTCCCGGGACGGGAAGTCTGGAGACTGAAGCTTTCTTT	CASSLRPGTGSLETEAFF
many	TRBD1	TRBV12-3/TRBV12-4	TRBJ1-5	TGTGCCAGCAGCTGGCAGGGGGCCCCTCTCGATCAGCCCCAGCATTTT	CASSWQGAPLDQPQHF
many	-	TRBV6-1	TRBJ1-1	TGTGCCAGCAGTGAAACTGGGGGAAGAACTGAAGCTTTCTTT	CASSETGGRTEAFF
many	TRBD1	TRBV4-1	TRBJ1-1	TGCGCCAGCAGCCAAGATAATCTTTTCGGACAGGGAGTGGGAGCTTTCTTT	CASSQDNLFGQGVGAFF
-	TRBD2	TRBV4-1	TRBJ2-7	TGCGCCAGCAGCCAAGAAGGCCGACTAGCGGGAACATCCTACGAGCAGTACTTC	CASSQEGRLAGTSYEQYF
many	-	TRBV11-2	TRBJ1-2	TGTGCCAGCAGCTTAGGGGCTAAAAGGATCTATGGCTACACCTTC	CASSLGAKRIYGYTF
many	TRBD2	TRBV6-2/TRBV6-3	TRBJ2-5	TGTGCCAGCAGCCAACGGACTAGCGGGCAAGAGACCCAGTACTTC	CASSQRTSGQETQYF
few	TRBD2	TRBV20-1	TRBJ2-1	TGCAGTGCTAGATCCTCGGGCGGGAGGAGCTCCTACAATGAGCAGTTCTTC	CSARSSGGRSSYNEQFF
many	-	TRBV27	TRBJ2-3	TGTGCCAGCAGTTTTGGGACAACGAACACAGATACGCAGTATTTT	CASSFGTTNTDTQYF
many	TRBD2	TRBV20-1	TRBJ2-3	TGCAGTGCTAGGTCGCTAGCGGGAGGGGGCCGCACAGATACGCAGTATTTT	CSARSLAGGGRTDTQYF
many	-	TRBV11-2	TRBJ2-7	TGTGCCAGCAGCTTATTAGGAGCCGACGAGCAGTACTTC	CASSLLGADEQYF
many	TRBD1	TRBV6-1	TRBJ1-1	TGTGCCAGCAGCAGACGGGACAGGAACACTGAAGCTTTCTTT	CASSRRDRNTEAFF
many	-	TRBV28	TRBJ2-4	TGTGCCAGCAGTTCCATCCGGGGAGCCAAAAACATTCAGTACTTC	CASSSIRGAKNIQYF
many	-	TRBV14	TRBJ2-3	TGTGCCAGCAGCCAAATCCTCTTTTCGGATACGCAGTATTTT	CASSQILFSDTQYF
few	-	TRBV29-1	TRBJ2-7	TGCAGCGTCGAGCGACCGGGACACAACTACGAGCAGTACTTC	CSVERPGHNYEQYF
many	TRBD1	TRBV20-1	TRBJ2-3	TGCAGTGCTAGGGACTACAGGGGGCGCACAGATACGCAGTATTTT	CSARDYRGRTDTQYF
few	-	TRBV29-1	TRBJ1-2	TGCAGCGTTGTCGTGTCAGGGAAAGGGGGCTACACCTTC	CSVVVSGKGGYTF
many	-	TRBV12-3/TRBV12-4	TRBJ2-7	TGTGCCAGCAGTCGTGAATACGAGCAGTACTTC	CASSREYEQYF
-	TRBD1	TRBV5-1	TRBJ2-7	TGCGCCAGCAGCCAGATGGACAGGGGGGACGAGCAGTACTTC	CASSQMDRGDEQYF
-	-	TRBV20-1	TRBJ2-7	TGCAGTGCTAGCGGCAAGTATTACGAGCAGTACTTC	CSASGKYYEQYF
-	-	TRBV28	TRBJ2-7	TGTGCCAGCAGTTCACGTGGACAGAGCTACGAGCAGTACTTC	CASSSRGQSYEQYF
many	-	TRBV28	TRBJ2-7	TGTGCCACAGCCCAACGCGTAACAGGGATTACGGGACAGTACTTC	CATAQRVTGITGQYF
many	TRBD1	TRBV6-6	TRBJ1-2	TGTGCCAGCAGTTACTTAATCGACAGGGGGCGACGGGGCTACACCTTC	CASSYLIDRGRRGYTF
few	-	TRBV29-1	TRBJ2-7	TGCAGCGTGCGGGACCAGTACGAGCAGTACTTC	CSVRDQYEQYF
few	TRBD1	TRBV7-2	TRBJ2-1	TGTGCCAGCAGCTTATCGTGGACAGGGGGCCTACAGTTCTTC	CASSLSWTGGLQFF
many	-	TRBV5-5	TRBJ2-6	TGTGCCAGCAGCTTGGGTCAGGGGAGTTCTGGGGCCAACGTCCTGACTTTC	CASSLGQGSSGANVLTF
many	TRBD2	TRBV5-1	TRBJ2-1	TGCGCCAGCAGCTTACCTAGCGGGGGCAATGAGCAGTTCTTC	CASSLPSGGNEQFF
many	-	TRBV6-6	TRBJ1-2	TGTGCCAGCAGTTACTCCAATAAAAACTATGGCTACACCTTC	CASSYSNKNYGYTF
few	TRBD1	TRBV18	TRBJ1-1	TGTGCCAGCTCACCCGAACAGGGGGGGCGTACGTTGAGTGAAGCTTTCTTT	CASSPEQGGRTLSEAFF
few	-	TRBV19	TRBJ2-1	TGTGCCAGTAGTGGGGATAGCGGCTACAATGAGCAGTTCTTC	CASSGDSGYNEQFF
-	-	TRBV27	TRBJ2-3	TGTGCCAGCAGCCGCGAATCCGGGTCGGATACGCAGTATTTT	CASSRESGSDTQYF
-	TRBD2	TRBV6-2/TRBV6-3	TRBJ2-1	TGTGCCAGCAAGTGGGGACTAGCGGTCGACAATGAGCAGTTCTTC	CASKWGLAVDNEQFF
many	TRBD1	TRBV2	TRBJ2-3	TGTGCCAGCAGAGCGGGACAGGGGGTTTCAGATACGCAGTATTTT	CASRAGQGVSDTQYF